The rows below give T cell receptor beta chains drawn from one sample of a study of blood T cell repertoires in COVID-19. Clones were sequenced by immunoSEQ multiplex PCR, and TCRdb holds only the in-frame ones, with some missing. The table has about 91,000 clones, roughly 86% seen once. Source material: peripheral blood. These receptors originate from a man aged 50 to 60 with active or convalescent COVID-19. Both conserved end residues are part of each CDR3. Each record gives: D gene, J gene, V gene, clone size, CDR3 DNA, CDR3 protein. A D gene is named only where the DNA matches it firmly. Some rows have no size entry. The others give once, few or many, or a class for an expanded clone.

TRBD2	TRBJ2-5	TRBV2	NA	TGTGCCAGCAGCCGGAGCGGGGGCCCGGGGGAGACCCAGTACTTC	CASSRSGGPGETQYF
TRBD1	TRBJ1-3	TRBV6-5	NA	TGTGCCAGCAGTAGCGGGACAGGTGGAAACACCATATATTTT	CASSSGTGGNTIYF
NA	TRBJ2-4	TRBV10-3	NA	TGTGCCATACGCCCGGACACCCAAAACATTCAGTACTTC	CAIRPDTQNIQYF
NA	TRBJ2-2	TRBV11-2	few	TGTGCCAGCAGCTTACAGTACAACACCGGGGAGCTGTTTTTT	CASSLQYNTGELFF
TRBD2	TRBJ2-3	TRBV10-3	NA	TGTGCCATCAGTGAGGGAACTAGCGGGGGACTCACAGATACGCAGTATTTT	CAISEGTSGGLTDTQYF
NA	TRBJ2-2	TRBV30	NA	TGTGCCTGGAATATGGGGGGGGCTTACACCGGGGAGCTGTTTTTT	CAWNMGGAYTGELFF
TRBD1	TRBJ1-6	TRBV28	NA	TGTGCCAGCAGTTTGTGGCGGACAGGGAGTAATTCACCCCTCCACTTT	CASSLWRTGSNSPLHF
NA	TRBJ2-5	TRBV19	NA	TGTGCCAGCCAATCAGGGTCCCAAGAGACCCAGTACTTC	CASQSGSQETQYF
TRBD1	TRBJ1-2	TRBV6-5	few	TGTGCCAGCAAGCCGGGACAGAGTCCCTATGGCTACACCTTC	CASKPGQSPYGYTF
TRBD1	TRBJ1-2	TRBV19	NA	TGTGCCAGTACCCCCGGGGGACAGGGATCCTATGGCTACACCTTC	CASTPGGQGSYGYTF
NA	TRBJ1-3	TRBV7-6	NA	TGTGCCAGCAGCTTAAATGAGGGTGCGAATGGAAACACCATATATTTT	CASSLNEGANGNTIYF
NA	TRBJ2-1	TRBV7-2	NA	TGTGCCAGCAGCCCCGCGCGGTACAATGAGCAGTTCTTC	CASSPARYNEQFF
NA	TRBJ1-3	TRBV6-5	NA	TGTGCCAGCAGTTACTCGGTCGGTGCTGGAAACACCATATATTTT	CASSYSVGAGNTIYF
NA	TRBJ2-5	TRBV11-3	NA	TGTGCCAGCAGCTTAGATACGGAAGAGACCCAGTACTTC	CASSLDTEETQYF
NA	TRBJ1-1	TRBV7-2	NA	TGTGCCAGCAGCTTAGGAGGGAGTGAAGCTTTCTTT	CASSLGGSEAFF
TRBD1	TRBJ2-7	TRBV27	NA	TGTGCCAGCAGCCTGGACAGGGTAAGCTACGAGCAGTACTTC	CASSLDRVSYEQYF
NA	TRBJ1-5	TRBV7-8	NA	TGTGCCAGCAGCGCAGGGCGAGCAACAGGGAGTTTGCCCCAGCATTTT	CASSAGRATGSLPQHF
NA	TRBJ2-2	TRBV28	NA	TGTGCCAGCAGTTTATTCCGCACCGGGGAGCTGTTTTTT	CASSLFRTGELFF
TRBD2	TRBJ2-1	TRBV11-2	NA	TGTGCCAGCAGCTTAGCGGGGGGTGAGCAGTTCTTC	CASSLAGGEQFF
NA	TRBJ2-3	TRBV6-2/TRBV6-3	NA	TGTGCCAGCAGTTGGACAGTCCCCGCAGATACGCAGTATTTT	CASSWTVPADTQYF
NA	TRBJ1-4	TRBV5-1	NA	TGCGCCAGCAGACGGAGTTCTAATGAAAAACTGTTTTTT	CASRRSSNEKLFF
TRBD2	TRBJ2-1	TRBV19	NA	TGTGCCAGTACGAAAGGGACTAGCGGCTTCAGAGAGCAGTTCTTC	CASTKGTSGFREQFF
NA	TRBJ1-1	TRBV7-2	NA	TGTGCCAGCAGCCCCAGGGTAGTGAACACTGAAGCTTTCTTT	CASSPRVVNTEAFF
NA	TRBJ1-1	TRBV18	NA	TGTGCCAGCTCACCCAACGAGGTAGGATGGGACACTGAAGCTTTCTTT	CASSPNEVGWDTEAFF
TRBD2	TRBJ2-3	TRBV12-5	NA	TGTGCTAGTGGCCCGAGACTAGCGGGGGGTCCCACAGATACGCAGTATTTT	CASGPRLAGGPTDTQYF
NA	TRBJ1-5	TRBV28	NA	TGTGCCAGCGCCAAGGCCGAGGGAAGTCAGCCCCAGCATTTT	CASAKAEGSQPQHF
NA	TRBJ2-7	TRBV3-1/TRBV3-2	NA	TGTGCCAGCAGCCAAACTTCAGGGAGGTACGAGCAGTACTTC	CASSQTSGRYEQYF
TRBD1	TRBJ2-1	TRBV24-1	NA	TGTGCCACCAGTGACCCGGGACAGGGGATCAATGAGCAGTTCTTC	CATSDPGQGINEQFF
TRBD1	TRBJ2-2	TRBV25-1	NA	TGTGCCAGCAGTTCCCGACAGGGGGCGAACACCGGGGAGCTGTTTTTT	CASSSRQGANTGELFF
NA	TRBJ2-5	TRBV2	once	TGTGCCACCACGATGCCAGGGAGGTACCAAGAGACCCAGTACTTC	CATTMPGRYQETQYF
NA	TRBJ2-7	TRBV11-2	NA	TGTGCCAGCAGCCCTCTTTCCCACGAGCAGTACTTC	CASSPLSHEQYF
NA	TRBJ2-5	TRBV29-1	NA	TGCAGCGTTTTAGTTTTATCGGTCCCAGAGACCCAGTACTTC	CSVLVLSVPETQYF
NA	TRBJ1-6	TRBV19	once	TGTGCCAGTAGTATTGGGCGACCTAATTCACCCCTCCACTTT	CASSIGRPNSPLHF
NA	TRBJ2-1	TRBV20-1	NA	TGCAGTGCCCAGCGCGGAGGTGAGCAGTTCTTC	CSAQRGGEQFF
NA	TRBJ1-5	TRBV15	NA	TGTGCCACCAGCAGAGATCAGAATCAGCCCCAGCATTTT	CATSRDQNQPQHF
NA	TRBJ2-3	TRBV24-1	NA	TGTGCCACCAGTGATTTTGGAGGGTCCCTATCCACAGATACGCAGTATTTT	CATSDFGGSLSTDTQYF
NA	TRBJ1-5	TRBV19	NA	TGTGCCAGTAGCCACCAACAGGGCCATCAGCCCCAGCATTTT	CASSHQQGHQPQHF
NA	TRBJ2-2	TRBV28	NA	TGTGCCAGCAGGGGGCGCCTTGGCGGGGAGCTGTTTTTT	CASRGRLGGELFF
NA	TRBJ1-1	TRBV6-8	NA	TGTGCCAGCAGTTTTTACGGCACTGAAGCTTTCTTT	CASSFYGTEAFF
NA	TRBJ1-5	TRBV30	NA	TGTGCCTGGAGTGTACTAGGGGCCGGGGGGCAGCCCCAGCATTTT	CAWSVLGAGGQPQHF
NA	TRBJ2-7	TRBV3-1/TRBV3-2	NA	TGTGCCAGCAGCCTTCGCTCCTACGAGCAGTACTTC	CASSLRSYEQYF
NA	TRBJ2-6	TRBV2	NA	TGTGCCAGCATCGGGGCTGGGGCCAACGTCCTGACTTTC	CASIGAGANVLTF
TRBD1	TRBJ2-5	TRBV9	NA	TGTGCCAGCAGCGTAGAGTGGGACAGGGAACAAGAGACCCAGTACTTC	CASSVEWDREQETQYF
TRBD1	TRBJ1-4	TRBV9	NA	TGTGCCAGCAGCGAAAGAGGACAGGTTGGCGAAAAACTGTTTTTT	CASSERGQVGEKLFF
TRBD1	TRBJ1-2	TRBV28	NA	TGTGCCAGCAATCCTACGGGGACAGGGAGCTATGGCTACACCTTC	CASNPTGTGSYGYTF
TRBD2	TRBJ2-3	TRBV7-2	NA	TGTGCCAGCAGCCCACTAGCGGGGGGGTCTGATACGCAGTATTTT	CASSPLAGGSDTQYF
TRBD2	TRBJ2-5	TRBV9	NA	TGTGCCAGCAGCGCCCAAGCGGGGGGGCTGCAAGAGACCCAGTACTTC	CASSAQAGGLQETQYF
TRBD2	TRBJ2-1	TRBV3-1/TRBV3-2	NA	TGTGCCAGCAGCTCCCGGACTAGCGGGGGGGCAGTCAATGAGCAGTTCTTC	CASSSRTSGGAVNEQFF
TRBD1	TRBJ2-3	TRBV15	NA	TGTGCCACCAGCAGAGGACAGGGGCCAGATACGCAGTATTTT	CATSRGQGPDTQYF
TRBD1	TRBJ1-1	TRBV27	NA	TGTGCCAGCACTACTACAGGGGGCGCCGACACTGAAGCTTTCTTT	CASTTTGGADTEAFF
NA	TRBJ1-1	TRBV4-1	NA	TGCGCCAGCAGCCAAGACTACGGTGACACTGAAGCTTTCTTT	CASSQDYGDTEAFF
NA	TRBJ2-3	TRBV12-5	once	TGTGCTAGTGGTTTGGTACTCGGAGATACGCAGTATTTT	CASGLVLGDTQYF
NA	TRBJ1-1	TRBV3-1/TRBV3-2	NA	TGTGCCAGCAGTCAGGGCACTGAAGCTTTCTTT	CASSQGTEAFF
NA	TRBJ2-1	TRBV28	NA	TGTGCAGGGGGTAAGGGGGTTAAGGGGTTCAATGAGCAGTTCTTC	CAGGKGVKGFNEQFF
NA	TRBJ2-5	TRBV7-9	NA	TGTGCCAGCAGCTTATTACAGGGAGAGACCCAGTACTTC	CASSLLQGETQYF
NA	TRBJ1-2	TRBV7-2	NA	TGTGCCAGCAGCTTCGGGTCTAACTATGGCTACACCTTC	CASSFGSNYGYTF
NA	TRBJ1-6	TRBV19	NA	TGTGCCAGTAGTATCCAGGAAAATTCACCCCTCCACTTT	CASSIQENSPLHF
NA	TRBJ2-1	TRBV3-1/TRBV3-2	NA	TGTGCCAGCAGCCAGTCCGGGTCTGAGCTTAATGAGCAGTTCTTC	CASSQSGSELNEQFF